This entry lists 9 T cell receptor beta chains sequenced from one sample in a study of T cells in Graves' hyperthyroidism and ophthalmopathy. Amplification of TCR beta CDR3 regions used RNA as the template. TCR CDR3 regions were first amplified by RT-PCR with HTBI primers. One entry per CDR3 protein results from TCRdb running MiXCR on the multiplex PCR reads. Of about 200,000 distinct CDR3 sequences in the sample, roughly 17% are singletons; the top ten hold about 56%. The sample comprised blood. Receptor source: a woman in her fifties or sixties with Graves' hyperthyroidism.

A remark on this clonotype: At one end the junction does not follow the germline gene, possibly because of a read error. Written as DNA, the CDR3 is TGTGCCGGTAGTCCCAGGGGCCAGGGCCACAATGAGCAGTTCTTC. It is translated as CAGSPRGQGHNEQFF. The chain is built from TRBV19 and TRBJ2-1; D perhaps matches TRBD1 (6 bases). There are 15 residues in the CDR3. Germline CDR1 and CDR2: LNHDA and SQIVND (reference sequence). Filled out from reference TRBV19 and TRBJ2-1, the complete variable domain reads DGGITQSPKYLFRKEGQNVTLSCEQNLNHDAMYWYRQDPGQGLRLIYYSQIVNDFQKGDIAEGYSVSREKKESFPLTVTSAQKNPTAFYLCAGSPRGQGHNEQFFGPGTRLTVL.

The V call is TRBV15, the J call TRBJ1-1, with D maybe TRBD1 (5 bases). From germline, CDR1 is LNHNV and CDR2 YYDKDF (reference sequence). CDR3 length: 16 residues. The V end lost 1 base, the J end lost 1 base, and 13 bases lay between the germline ends. CDR3 in amino acids: CATSRVTGRGNTEAFF. The CDR3 DNA sequence: TGTGCCACCAGCAGAGTTACAGGAAGGGGGAACACTGAAGCTTTCTTT.

This clonotype was counted ten times or more. J is TRBJ1-2 and V is TRBV6-2 or TRBV6-3; weak D call: TRBD1 (5 bases). The germline V gene encodes CDR1 MNHEY and CDR2 SVGEGT. Trimming took off 7 bases at V and 4 bases at J, with 16 bases between the two ends. The CDR3 is 14 amino acids. CDR3 loop: CASTRRETAYGYTF. DNA of the CDR3: TGTGCCAGCACCCGACGGGAGACAGCCTATGGCTACACCTTC.

This clonotype came up many times. CDR3 nucleotide sequence: TGTGCCAGCAGCTTGGACAGCTATGGCTACACCTTC. Amino acid sequence: CASSLDSYGYTF. The V and J genes are TRBV5-5 and TRBJ1-2; the D is unclear. V shed 0 bases and J shed 4 bases, with 4 bases lying between them. Germline-derived CDR1 and CDR2 are SGHKS and YYEKEE (reference sequence). The CDR3 consists of 12 residues. Combining the CDR3 with reference TRBV5-5 and TRBJ1-2 gives the whole variable domain DAGVTQSPTHLIKTRGQQVTLRCSPISGHKSVSWYQQVLGQGPQFIFQYYEKEERGRGNFPDRFSARQFPNYSSELNVNALLLGDSALYLCASSLDSYGYTFGSGTRLTVV.

This clonotype appeared many times. This CDR3 reads CASSLGQAPYGYTF. CDR3 bases: TGTGCCAGCAGTTTAGGACAGGCTCCCTATGGCTACACCTTC. The chain uses TRBV12-3 or TRBV12-4 and TRBJ1-2, with D possibly matching TRBD1 (6 bases). The CDR3 length is 14 residues. V was clipped by 1 base and J by 4 bases, with 10 bases between them.

This clonotype was counted ten times or more. The chain uses TRBV28 and TRBJ2-7, with 8 bases identical to TRBD1. The CDR3 extends over 14 amino acids. The V segment lost 4 bases and the J segment 6 bases; nucleotides outside the gene matches: 8. Germline lookup yields CDR1 MDHEN and CDR2 SYDVKM. DNA of the CDR3: TGTGCCAGCAGTTCGGGACAGGTTGTAGGCGAGCAGTACTTC. This encodes CASSSGQVVGEQYF.

The J gene is TRBJ2-3, the V gene TRBV5-1, with 13 bases aligning to TRBD2. CDR3 length: 16 amino acids. With 6 bases clipped from V and 4 bases from J, the junction kept 8 bases outside the gene matches. CDR1 and CDR2 (germline): SGHRS, YFSETQ. The CDR3 DNA reads TGCGCCAGCACCGCCGGACTAGCGGGAGAGGCAGATACGCAGTATTTT. It specifies CASTAGLAGEADTQYF.

With respect to this clonotype: A clone one base away is much larger, so this may be a read error. The chain employs TRBV4-1 and TRBJ1-1, with TRBD1 as a possible D gene (6 bases). Germline V CDR1 and CDR2: MGHRA, YSYEKL. CDR3 length equals 13 residues. V was pared by 2 bases and J by 4 bases, with 8 bases between. The CDR3 loop is CASSQQGSTEAFF. The DNA of the CDR3 is TGCGCCAGCAGCCAACAGGGGAGCACTGAAGCTTTCTTT.

This clonotype was counted ten times or more. The V call is TRBV12-5, the J call TRBJ2-1; 9 positions agree with TRBD2. The germline gives CDR1 LGHNT, CDR2 FRNRAP. After removal of 10 bases from V and 8 bases from J, the junction contained 6 bases not matched to a gene. The CDR3 spans 12 residues. The CDR3 is CAIAGVNDEQFF. CDR3 bases: TGTGCTATAGCGGGAGTTAACGATGAGCAGTTCTTC.